This entry concerns a single T cell receptor (beta chain). This PCR relied on a set of 60 Vbeta primers and 13 Jbeta primers. Libraries were prepared by immunoSEQ multiplex PCR; TCRdb keeps only in-frame clonotypes and omits some of them. Altogether around 150,000 clones are present, around 74% being singletons, with the ten largest covering about 5.9%. This CDR3 is built from 13 residues. The germline V gene has CDR1 SGHRS and CDR2 YFSETQ. The V and J ends lost 3 bases and 6 bases, in that order; junction bases with no gene match: 2. The data stem from a study of cytomegalovirus exposure and HLA in healthy donors.

The sample consisted of PBMCs. The TCR originated in a man aged 50 or older in good health and CMV-seropositive. The chain couples TRBV5-1 to TRBJ2-2; TRBD1 matches at 7 bases. The CDR3 nucleotides are TGCGCCAGCAGCTCAGGGGGTTCCGGGGAGCTGTTTTTT. This translates into CASSSGGSGELFF. The full variable domain, its missing parts supplied by reference TRBV5-1 and TRBJ2-2, is KAGVTQTPRYLIKTRGQQVTLSCSPISGHRSVSWYQQTPGQGLQFLFEYFSETQRNKGNFPGRFSGRQFSNSRSEMNVSTLELGDSALYLCASSSGGSGELFFGEGSRLTVL.